The 8 T cell receptor beta chains given below trace back to one sample, sequenced in a study of blood T cells in healthy people across ages. Primed by a sample-barcoded 5' primer and a J-beta primer mix, a second PCR proceeded for about 7 to 12 cycles. From the 5' RACE reads, TCRdb called clonotypes with MiXCR, one entry per CDR3 protein. The repertoire consists of approximately 1.5 million distinct CDR3 sequences, with around 36% occurring once and the leading ten covering 11%. Sequenced material: blood. All receptors derive from a woman aged 25-40 years in good health.

This clonotype was seen more than once but under ten times. V and J are TRBV7-9 and TRBJ2-7; unclear D gene. This CDR3 comprises 14 residues. The V and J ends lost 5 bases and 1 base respectively, with 12 bases between them. The germline V gene has CDR1 SEHNR and CDR2 FQNEAQ (reference sequence). CDR3 sequence: CASSLHGQSYEQYF. In DNA, the CDR3 is TGTGCCAGCAGCCTCCACGGTCAGTCCTACGAGCAGTACTTC. The full variable domain, in which reference TRBV7-9 and TRBJ2-7 provide the parts outside the CDR3, is DTGVSQNPRHKITKRGQNVTFRCDPISEHNRLYWYRQTLGQGPEFLTYFQNEAQLEKSRLLSDRFSAERPKGSFSTLEIQRTEQGDSAMYLCASSLHGQSYEQYFGPGTRLTVT.

This clonotype has more than one count but fewer than ten. This chain links TRBV12-3 or TRBV12-4 with TRBJ2-1, with D unclear. Trimming removed 1 base from V and 9 bases from J, with 7 bases in between. The CDR3 is 12 amino acids. Written as DNA, the CDR3 is TGTGCCAGCAGTTTAGATCCGTTTGAGCAGTTCTTC. This encodes CASSLDPFEQFF.

As for this clonotype: One end of the junction does not line up with germline, which may come from a read error. The V gene is TRBV11-1, the J gene TRBJ2-1; TRBD1 matches 7 bases. Germline assignment: CDR1 SGHAT and CDR2 FQDESV (reference sequence). This CDR3 is built from 15 residues. CDR3 loop: CASSFKDRVYNVQFF. The CDR3 DNA is TGTGCCAGCAGCTTTAAAGACAGGGTTTACAATGTGCAGTTCTTC. The variable domain in full, completed from reference TRBV11-1 and TRBJ2-1, reads EAEVAQSPRYKITEKSQAVAFWCDPISGHATLYWYRQILGQGPELLVQFQDESVVDDSQLPKDRFSAERLKGVDSTLKIQPAELGDSAMYLCASSFKDRVYNVQFFGPGTRLTVL.

V and J are TRBV20-1 and TRBJ1-5; a possible D gene is TRBD1 (5 bases). Germline loops: CDR1 DFQATT, CDR2 SNEGSKA (reference sequence). Trimming removed 3 bases from V and 2 bases from J, with 14 bases in between. The CDR3 covers 15 residues. As DNA, the CDR3 is TGCAGTGCTAGGGAGGGGAAGGTAGGCAATCAGCCCCAGCATTTT. Its protein is CSAREGKVGNQPQHF.

In this sample, this clonotype turned up a few times. The rearrangement joins TRBV4-1 to TRBJ1-2, with 8 bases matching TRBD1. The CDR3 totals 14 residues. Germline CDR1 reads MGHRA; CDR2 reads YSYEKL. The V segment lost 2 bases and the J segment 7 bases; nucleotides outside the gene matches: 6. This chain's CDR3 is CASSQWTGMGGYTF. CDR3 DNA sequence: TGCGCCAGCAGCCAATGGACAGGGATGGGTGGCTACACCTTC.

This chain uses TRBV20-1 with TRBJ2-7; 8 nucleotides line up with TRBD2. The CDR3 runs 14 residues. Trimming removed 6 bases from V and 7 bases from J; junction bases left unmatched: 14. The germline gives CDR1 DFQATT, CDR2 SNEGSKA (reference sequence). CDR3 residues: CSAGPGTRNGEQYF. CDR3 DNA: TGCAGTGCGGGGCCCGGGACTAGAAATGGGGAGCAGTACTTC.

The chain joins TRBV7-6 to TRBJ2-1; D uncertain. The CDR3 has 17 residues. Germline V gene lookup returns CDR1 SGHVS and CDR2 FNYEAQ. Between the trimmed V and J ends, which lost 5 bases and 7 bases, there was a span of 24 bases. The CDR3 sequence: CASSRLPSFVGSNEQFF. DNA for the CDR3: TGTGCCAGCAGCCGACTTCCAAGTTTCGTAGGCTCGAATGAGCAGTTCTTC.

The chain's CDR3 is CASSSAVQSYNEQYF. The DNA for the CDR3 is TGTGCCAGCAGTTCAGCGGTGCAGTCCTACAATGAGCAGTACTTC. V and J are TRBV12-3 or TRBV12-4 and TRBJ2-1; tentative D call: TRBD2 (5 bases). The J call is doubtful: the DNA matches TRBJ2-7 better. CDR3 size: 15 residues.